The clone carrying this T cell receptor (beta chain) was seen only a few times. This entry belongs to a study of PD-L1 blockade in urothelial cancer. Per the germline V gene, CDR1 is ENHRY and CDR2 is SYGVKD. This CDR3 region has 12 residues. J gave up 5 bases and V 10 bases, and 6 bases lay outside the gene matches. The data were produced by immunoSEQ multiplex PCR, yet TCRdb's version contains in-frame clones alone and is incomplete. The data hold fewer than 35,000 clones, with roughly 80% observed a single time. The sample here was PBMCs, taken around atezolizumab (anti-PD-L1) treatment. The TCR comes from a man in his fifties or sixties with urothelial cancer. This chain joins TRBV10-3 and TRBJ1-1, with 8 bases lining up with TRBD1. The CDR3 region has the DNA TGTGCCACAGGACAGGGTGGGACTGAAGCTTTCTTT. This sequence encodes CATGQGGTEAFF.